This is a list of T cell receptor beta chains from one sample in a study of Ad26.COV2.S vaccination and SARS-CoV-2 variants. Clones were sequenced by immunoSEQ multiplex PCR, and TCRdb holds only the in-frame ones, with some missing. The repertoire includes 300,000 to 450,000 clones, about 92% of them detected once, and about 3.8% sits in the top ten. The sequencing used peripheral blood, collected after recovery from COVID-19. The receptor source for this set is a human donor who had recovered from COVID-19. Both conserved end residues are part of each CDR3. The D gene is left open where the match is weak. Only some rows state a clone size, as once, few, many or a class for expanded clones.

j_call: TRBJ1-1; clone_size: NA; v_call: TRBV5-4; d_call: NA; cdr3_nt: TGTGCCAGCAGCTTCCTGGACGGGCTTACTGAAGCTTTCTTT; cdr3_aa: CASSFLDGLTEAFF
j_call: TRBJ1-1; clone_size: NA; v_call: TRBV7-8; d_call: TRBD1; cdr3_nt: TGTGCCAGCAGCCCAGGACAGGGGCAAAACACTGAAGCTTTCTTT; cdr3_aa: CASSPGQGQNTEAFF
j_call: TRBJ2-5; clone_size: once; v_call: TRBV11-1; d_call: NA; cdr3_nt: TGTGCCAGCAGCTTAGCGGAATCGGCAGCGGTAGAGACCCAGTACTTC; cdr3_aa: CASSLAESAAVETQYF
j_call: TRBJ2-7; clone_size: NA; v_call: TRBV5-4; d_call: NA; cdr3_nt: TGTGCCAGCAGCGCTGACGGCCTAGTCTACGAGCAGTACTTC; cdr3_aa: CASSADGLVYEQYF
j_call: TRBJ1-5; clone_size: NA; v_call: TRBV6-5; d_call: NA; cdr3_nt: TGTGCCAGCAGTTACTCAGGGGACAATCAGCCCCAGCATTTT; cdr3_aa: CASSYSGDNQPQHF
j_call: TRBJ2-7; clone_size: NA; v_call: TRBV7-2; d_call: NA; cdr3_nt: TGTGCCAGCAGCGAAGGGGACCCTATGTACTACGAGCAGTACTTC; cdr3_aa: CASSEGDPMYYEQYF
j_call: TRBJ1-1; clone_size: NA; v_call: TRBV6-2/TRBV6-3; d_call: NA; cdr3_nt: TGTGCCAGCAGTTACCCTTTCAGGGGACGGAACACTGAAGCTTTCTTT; cdr3_aa: CASSYPFRGRNTEAFF
j_call: TRBJ1-4; clone_size: NA; v_call: TRBV29-1; d_call: NA; cdr3_nt: TGCAGCGTTTGCACAGGGTCGGGCGAAAAACTGTTTTTT; cdr3_aa: CSVCTGSGEKLFF
j_call: TRBJ1-1; clone_size: NA; v_call: TRBV5-1; d_call: NA; cdr3_nt: TGCGCCAGCAGCTTGGGTCAGGGGAACGTGAACACTGAAGCTTTCTTT; cdr3_aa: CASSLGQGNVNTEAFF
j_call: TRBJ2-3; clone_size: NA; v_call: TRBV3-1/TRBV3-2; d_call: NA; cdr3_nt: TGTGCCAGCAGCCAAGGCGTAGCGGTGAGCACAGATACGCAGTATTTT; cdr3_aa: CASSQGVAVSTDTQYF
j_call: TRBJ1-1; clone_size: NA; v_call: TRBV25-1; d_call: NA; cdr3_nt: TGTGCCAGCAGTGAAGGGCTGAACACTGAAGCTTTCTTT; cdr3_aa: CASSEGLNTEAFF
j_call: TRBJ2-7; clone_size: NA; v_call: TRBV10-2; d_call: TRBD1; cdr3_nt: TGCGCCAGCAGTGATGCCGGGACAGGGCACACGGCCACCTACGAGCAGTACTTC; cdr3_aa: CASSDAGTGHTATYEQYF
j_call: TRBJ1-1; clone_size: NA; v_call: TRBV10-3; d_call: NA; cdr3_nt: TGTGCCATCAGTGGCTCCGGGAGCCGGGGACGCACCTTGCATTACACTGAAGCTTTCTTT; cdr3_aa: CAISGSGSRGRTLHYTEAFF
j_call: TRBJ2-7; clone_size: medium-sized; v_call: TRBV6-1; d_call: NA; cdr3_nt: TGTGCCAGCAGTGAAGGTCAGACGAGCTCCTACGAGCAGTACTTC; cdr3_aa: CASSEGQTSSYEQYF
j_call: TRBJ2-7; clone_size: NA; v_call: TRBV6-6; d_call: TRBD2; cdr3_nt: TGTGCCAGCAAACTAGCGGGGGGGCTCGAGCAGTACTTC; cdr3_aa: CASKLAGGLEQYF
j_call: TRBJ2-3; clone_size: NA; v_call: TRBV6-6; d_call: NA; cdr3_nt: TGTGCCGGCAAGACTTCCACAGATACGCAGTATTTT; cdr3_aa: CAGKTSTDTQYF
j_call: TRBJ2-2; clone_size: NA; v_call: TRBV9; d_call: NA; cdr3_nt: TGTGCCAGCAGCGTAGACGGGACCGGGGAGCTGTTTTTT; cdr3_aa: CASSVDGTGELFF
j_call: TRBJ2-2; clone_size: NA; v_call: TRBV11-2; d_call: TRBD2; cdr3_nt: TGTGCCAGCAGCTCAAAGGGACTAGGCTGGGCCGGGGAGCTGTTTTTT; cdr3_aa: CASSSKGLGWAGELFF
j_call: TRBJ2-1; clone_size: NA; v_call: TRBV24-1; d_call: NA; cdr3_nt: TGTGCCACCAGTGATTTTATTAACAATGAGCAGTTCTTC; cdr3_aa: CATSDFINNEQFF
j_call: TRBJ1-1; clone_size: NA; v_call: TRBV3-1/TRBV3-2; d_call: NA; cdr3_nt: TGTGCCAGCAGCCAGAAGGGGGGCGTCACTGAAGCTTTCTTT; cdr3_aa: CASSQKGGVTEAFF
j_call: TRBJ1-4; clone_size: NA; v_call: TRBV19; d_call: NA; cdr3_nt: TGTGCCAGTAGTATCGGCGGAGGGGATGAAAAACTGTTTTTT; cdr3_aa: CASSIGGGDEKLFF
j_call: TRBJ2-2; clone_size: NA; v_call: TRBV12-3/TRBV12-4; d_call: NA; cdr3_nt: TGTGCCAGCAGACCGGACACCGGGGAGCTGTTTTTT; cdr3_aa: CASRPDTGELFF
j_call: TRBJ2-1; clone_size: NA; v_call: TRBV10-1; d_call: NA; cdr3_nt: TGCGCCAGCAGTGAGTCGATCGGGGGGCTTAACAATGAGCAGTTCTTC; cdr3_aa: CASSESIGGLNNEQFF
j_call: TRBJ2-3; clone_size: NA; v_call: TRBV5-1; d_call: NA; cdr3_nt: TGCGCCAGCAGCTTGGAGCGGGCATTCACAGATACGCAGTATTTT; cdr3_aa: CASSLERAFTDTQYF
j_call: TRBJ1-2; clone_size: NA; v_call: TRBV9; d_call: TRBD1; cdr3_nt: TGTGCCAGCACTCCTTTGGGACAGGTCTGGGGCTACACCTTC; cdr3_aa: CASTPLGQVWGYTF
j_call: TRBJ1-4; clone_size: NA; v_call: TRBV11-2; d_call: NA; cdr3_nt: TGTGCCAGCAGCCTGGGACGGCTCAATGAAAAACTGTTTTTT; cdr3_aa: CASSLGRLNEKLFF
j_call: TRBJ2-2; clone_size: NA; v_call: TRBV10-2; d_call: NA; cdr3_nt: TGCGCCAGCAACCCTAGGGCTTCGAACACCGGGGAGCTGTTTTTT; cdr3_aa: CASNPRASNTGELFF
j_call: TRBJ1-2; clone_size: NA; v_call: TRBV12-3/TRBV12-4; d_call: NA; cdr3_nt: TGTGCCAGCAGCTCACTGGGAGAAGGCTACACCTTC; cdr3_aa: CASSSLGEGYTF
j_call: TRBJ2-1; clone_size: NA; v_call: TRBV7-2; d_call: NA; cdr3_nt: TGTGCCAGCAGCCCTCAGTTAGGTGAGCAGTTCTTC; cdr3_aa: CASSPQLGEQFF
j_call: TRBJ2-5; clone_size: NA; v_call: TRBV5-4; d_call: TRBD2; cdr3_nt: TGTGCCAGCAGCTTGGCTAGCGGGGGAAAGACCCAGTACTTC; cdr3_aa: CASSLASGGKTQYF
j_call: TRBJ1-1; clone_size: once; v_call: TRBV19; d_call: TRBD1; cdr3_nt: TGTGCCAGTAGTACCGACAGGGTGAACACTGAAGCTTTCTTT; cdr3_aa: CASSTDRVNTEAFF
j_call: TRBJ2-7; clone_size: once; v_call: TRBV27; d_call: NA; cdr3_nt: TGTGCCAGCAGTTCCCCCCCCCGCTACGAGCAGTACTTC; cdr3_aa: CASSSPPRYEQYF
j_call: TRBJ1-2; clone_size: NA; v_call: TRBV12-3/TRBV12-4; d_call: NA; cdr3_nt: TGTGCCAGCAGTCGGTCCGCTAGCTATGGCTACACCTTC; cdr3_aa: CASSRSASYGYTF
j_call: TRBJ2-7; clone_size: NA; v_call: TRBV5-1; d_call: TRBD1; cdr3_nt: TGCGCCAGCAGCGGTGGACAGGAGACCTACGAGCAGTACTTC; cdr3_aa: CASSGGQETYEQYF
j_call: TRBJ2-3; clone_size: NA; v_call: TRBV7-2; d_call: TRBD2; cdr3_nt: TGTGCCAGCAGCTCTTTAGCGGGGGGGGCAGATACGCAGTATTTT; cdr3_aa: CASSSLAGGADTQYF
j_call: TRBJ1-1; clone_size: NA; v_call: TRBV4-1; d_call: NA; cdr3_nt: TGCGCCAGCAGCCAAGATGGCGGACAATCTGAAGCTTTCTTT; cdr3_aa: CASSQDGGQSEAFF
j_call: TRBJ1-1; clone_size: NA; v_call: TRBV7-2; d_call: NA; cdr3_nt: TGTGCCAGCAGCTTAAACGGACCCATGAACACTGAAGCTTTCTTT; cdr3_aa: CASSLNGPMNTEAFF
j_call: TRBJ2-5; clone_size: NA; v_call: TRBV6-5; d_call: TRBD1; cdr3_nt: TGTGCCAGCAGCTCACAGGGGAAAGAGACCCAGTACTTC; cdr3_aa: CASSSQGKETQYF
j_call: TRBJ2-5; clone_size: NA; v_call: TRBV11-3; d_call: NA; cdr3_nt: TGTGCCAGCAGCTTAGGTACTGGACACTCAGAGACCCAGTACTTC; cdr3_aa: CASSLGTGHSETQYF
j_call: TRBJ1-6; clone_size: NA; v_call: TRBV6-5; d_call: NA; cdr3_nt: TGTGCCAGCAAGGTCCAGGCAGATGTCTCACCCCTCCACTTT; cdr3_aa: CASKVQADVSPLHF
j_call: TRBJ2-5; clone_size: NA; v_call: TRBV6-2/TRBV6-3; d_call: TRBD2; cdr3_nt: TGTGCCAGCAGTTACGGCCTAGCGGATCAAGAGACCCAGTACTTC; cdr3_aa: CASSYGLADQETQYF
j_call: TRBJ2-3; clone_size: NA; v_call: TRBV5-4; d_call: TRBD2; cdr3_nt: TGTGCCAGCAGCCCCGGACTAGCGGAATTCACAGATACGCAGTATTTT; cdr3_aa: CASSPGLAEFTDTQYF
j_call: TRBJ1-2; clone_size: NA; v_call: TRBV5-4; d_call: NA; cdr3_nt: TGTGCCAGCAGCTTGGACAGTCCCTACTATGGCTACACCTTC; cdr3_aa: CASSLDSPYYGYTF
j_call: TRBJ2-1; clone_size: NA; v_call: TRBV11-3; d_call: TRBD1; cdr3_nt: TGTGCCAGCAGCCTGGGGACAGGGCCCTACAATGAGCAGTTCTTC; cdr3_aa: CASSLGTGPYNEQFF
j_call: TRBJ2-3; clone_size: NA; v_call: TRBV6-1; d_call: NA; cdr3_nt: TGTGCCAGCAGTGAAACGGGGGGCGCAGATACGCAGTATTTT; cdr3_aa: CASSETGGADTQYF
j_call: TRBJ1-6; clone_size: NA; v_call: TRBV10-3; d_call: NA; cdr3_nt: TGTGCCACCGGAGGGGACACTAATAATTCACCCCTCCACTTT; cdr3_aa: CATGGDTNNSPLHF
j_call: TRBJ1-2; clone_size: NA; v_call: TRBV5-4; d_call: NA; cdr3_nt: TGTGCCAGCAGCTTCGATGACAGGCCCCCCTATGGCTACACCTTC; cdr3_aa: CASSFDDRPPYGYTF
j_call: TRBJ2-2; clone_size: NA; v_call: TRBV27; d_call: NA; cdr3_nt: TGTGCCAGCAGTGTTTCTACTACGGTTGGAACCGGGGAGCTGTTTTTT; cdr3_aa: CASSVSTTVGTGELFF
j_call: TRBJ2-7; clone_size: NA; v_call: TRBV5-6; d_call: NA; cdr3_nt: TGTGCCAGCAGCTTCTCGCGGGGATTGGGTAGCTTC; cdr3_aa: CASSFSRGLGSF
j_call: TRBJ1-1; clone_size: NA; v_call: TRBV18; d_call: NA; cdr3_nt: TGTGCCAGCTCAGCAGGGGTGCAGAGGATAGGAGTCACTGAAGCTTTCTTT; cdr3_aa: CASSAGVQRIGVTEAFF